This T cell receptor beta chain stems from a study of cytomegalovirus exposure and HLA in healthy donors. Study-wide points: Follow-up analysis later connected one missense variant in DCLRE1C with trimming of TCR beta V- and J-genes.

Trimming took off 1 base at V and 5 bases at J, with 12 bases between the two ends. Per germline, CDR1 MNHEY and CDR2 SMNVEV (reference sequence). The CDR3 contains 15 residues. To note about this clone: Antigen unknown.

The PCR ran on 60 Vbeta and 13 Jbeta primers. The table came from immunoSEQ multiplex PCR; TCRdb's copy has only in-frame clones and leaves some out. Of some 150,000 clones listed, about 72% were seen once; the top ten hold more than 3%. The TCR originated in a young man in good health and CMV-seropositive. The rearrangement links TRBV27 to TRBJ1-5; D uncertain. The sample taken for sequencing was PBMCs. The CDR3 sequence is CASSLFGLADQPQHF. The CDR3 DNA is TGTGCCAGCAGTTTATTTGGGTTAGCCGATCAGCCCCAGCATTTT.